Below, 24 T cell receptor beta chains from the same sample are listed, as sequenced in a study of T cell repertoires in cytomegalovirus infection. Via MiXCR, TCRdb re-called the reads, giving one row per CDR3 protein. This table has 85,000 to 130,000 distinct CDR3 sequences, around a quarter appearing once. Sequenced material: CD8+ T cells from PBMCs. The receptors derive from a human donor in good health (CMV status not recorded). Some clones in this sample may be carry-over from other donors' samples.

The chain links TRBV4-3 to TRBJ2-1, with TRBD2 identical over 13 bases. This CDR3 is 16 amino acids long. Germline V gives CDR1 LGHNA, CDR2 YSLEER. The junction had 2 bases not matched to a gene; V was cut back by 0 bases and J by 6 bases. The CDR3 reads CASSQEGLAGANEQFF. DNA of the CDR3: TGCGCCAGCAGCCAAGAAGGACTAGCGGGAGCCAATGAGCAGTTCTTC.

This clonotype was seen many times. This sequence joins TRBV7-2 and TRBJ2-5, with 11 bases lining up with TRBD1. Trimming removed 3 bases from V and 3 bases from J; junction bases left unmatched: 6. Germline-derived CDR1 and CDR2 are SGHTA and FQGNSA. This CDR3 contains 16 residues. Here the CDR3 DNA reads TGTGCCAGCAGCTTTCCTCCGGGACAGGGGGAAGAGACCCAGTACTTC. It codes for CASSFPPGQGEETQYF.

The genes are TRBV6-1 and TRBJ2-1; D gene ambiguous. Germline CDR1 MNHNS, CDR2 SASEGT. V lost 3 bases and J lost 4, with 4 bases in between. The CDR3 consists of 12 residues. The CDR3 sequence is CASSERYNEQFF. For the CDR3, the DNA is TGTGCCAGCAGTGAGCGATACAATGAGCAGTTCTTC.

This clonotype has just a few counts. The chain uses TRBV11-2 and TRBJ1-3; D perhaps matches TRBD1 (5 bases). The CDR3 sequence is 16 residues long. The ends were cut back, 2 bases at V and 0 bases at J, with 11 bases in the middle. Germline-derived CDR1 and CDR2 are SGHAT and FQNNGV. The CDR3 nucleotides read TGTGCCAGCAGCTTACTCAGGGCCTCCTCTGGAAACACCATATATTTT. Translated, it gives CASSLLRASSGNTIYF.

The J gene is TRBJ2-2, the V gene TRBV28; a possible D gene is TRBD2 (7 bases). Germline lookup yields CDR1 MDHEN and CDR2 SYDVKM. Trimming removed 3 bases from V and 6 bases from J, with 14 bases in between. There are 15 residues in the CDR3. CDR3 coding DNA: TGTGCCAGCAGTTTCCCGCGGGGGCGAGCCGGGGAGCTGTTTTTT. Amino acid sequence: CASSFPRGRAGELFF.

V usage is TRBV10-3 and J usage is TRBJ1-1; weak D call: TRBD1 (6 bases). V dropped 3 bases and J dropped 0 bases, with 11 bases sitting between them. The CDR3 is 15 residues long. CDR1 is ENHRY, CDR2 SYGVKD, per germline. CDR3 in DNA: TGTGCCATCAGTGATCGGGGGGCTGTGAACACTGAAGCTTTCTTT. This encodes CAISDRGAVNTEAFF.

This clonotype was detected only a few times. The rearrangement links TRBV4-2 to TRBJ2-3; the D gene is possibly TRBD2 (6 bases). V lost 2 bases, J lost 1 base, and 10 bases lay in between. Germline CDR1 LGHNA, CDR2 YNFKEQ. The CDR3 runs to 15 residues. The CDR3 loop is CASSQPGLGTDTQYF. The CDR3 DNA is TGTGCCAGCAGCCAACCGGGACTGGGCACAGATACGCAGTATTTT.

The rearrangement links TRBV7-2 to TRBJ2-5; tentative D call: TRBD2 (6 bases). The CDR3 loop spans 13 amino acids. Between the trimmed V and J ends, which lost 6 bases and 5 bases, there was a span of 13 bases. Germline V CDR1 and CDR2: SGHTA, FQGNSA. The DNA for the CDR3 is TGTGCCAGCAGGGCGGGGATGGAGGAGACCCAGTACTTC. This encodes CASRAGMEETQYF.

Many counts were recorded for this clonotype. V and J are TRBV7-6 and TRBJ2-7, with a weak D call TRBD2 (5 bases). V lost 1 base, J lost 1 base, and 11 bases lay in between. This CDR3 comprises 15 residues. The V gene's germline CDR1 is SGHVS and CDR2 FNYEAQ. Here the CDR3 reads CASSLDSGSSYEQYF. CDR3 bases: TGTGCCAGCAGCTTAGACAGCGGATCGTCCTACGAGCAGTACTTC. Variable domain in full (rest from reference TRBV7-6 and TRBJ2-7): GAGVSQSPRYKVTKRGQDVALRCDPISGHVSLYWYRQALGQGPEFLTYFNYEAQQDKSGLPNDRFSAERPEGSISTLTIQRTEQRDSAMYRCASSLDSGSSYEQYFGPGTRLTVT.

The rearrangement uses TRBV15 and TRBJ1-2, with no clear D. Germline V gives CDR1 LNHNV, CDR2 YYDKDF (reference sequence). V was clipped by 1 base and J by 3 bases, with 9 bases between them. This CDR3 has 14 residues. CDR3: CATSRGLGDYGYTF. In DNA form, the CDR3 reads TGTGCCACCAGCAGAGGGTTAGGAGACTATGGCTACACCTTC.

The chain is built from TRBV13 and TRBJ1-2; D is perhaps TRBD1 (6 bases). This CDR3 region has 15 residues. Germline V gene lookup returns CDR1 PRHDT and CDR2 FYEKMQ (reference sequence). Trimming cost V 4 bases and J 0 bases, with 12 bases left between them. The CDR3 DNA is TGTGCCAGCAGCTCCACGGGACACTCTAACTATGGCTACACCTTC. It encodes CASSSTGHSNYGYTF.

This clonotype was counted between two and nine times. The chain carries TRBV15 and TRBJ2-7, with TRBD2 matching 7 bases. V gave up 2 bases and J gave up 5 bases; unmatched junction bases: 12. The CDR3 has 16 residues. Germline V gene lookup returns CDR1 LNHNV and CDR2 YYDKDF (reference sequence). The CDR3, as DNA: TGTGCCACCAGCAGATGGGGGGGTGGAGCGGAGAACGAGCAGTACTTC. Amino acids: CATSRWGGGAENEQYF.

This clonotype has a count of ten or more. V gene TRBV7-3 combines with J gene TRBJ2-3; TRBD1 aligns across 8 bases. Germline assignment: CDR1 SGHTA and CDR2 FQGTGA. The CDR3 runs to 15 residues. V was pared by 2 bases and J by 4 bases, with 5 bases of the junction left unmatched. CDR3 loop: CASSLFAGGADTQYF. CDR3 nucleotides: TGTGCCAGCAGCTTATTTGCAGGGGGCGCAGATACGCAGTATTTT.

This clonotype appeared a few times. V is TRBV4-3 and J is TRBJ2-7; tentatively, D is TRBD2 (6 bases). The CDR3 sequence is 13 residues long. Trimming left V 1 base short and J 2 bases short, with 6 bases between. CDR1 is LGHNA, CDR2 YSLEER, per germline. The CDR3 reads CASSQGLAYEQYF. In DNA, the CDR3 is TGCGCCAGCAGCCAAGGACTAGCCTACGAGCAGTACTTC.

This clonotype was detected only a few times. The chain couples TRBV20-1 to TRBJ2-7; 7 bases line up with TRBD1. CDR1 DFQATT and CDR2 SNEGSKA come from the germline V gene (reference sequence). The CDR3 spans 16 residues. This CDR3 is CSERNGRGQRDYEQYF. CDR3 sequence (DNA): TGCAGCGAACGAAATGGAAGGGGACAGAGAGACTACGAGCAGTACTTC.

This clonotype was seen a few times. The chain has TRBV10-2 and TRBJ2-7; no firm D call. This CDR3 comprises 12 residues. V shed 0 bases and J shed 2 bases, with 2 bases lying between them. Germline CDR1 and CDR2: WSHSY and SAAADI. CDR3 amino acids: CASSESPYEQYF. The CDR3 DNA sequence: TGCGCCAGCAGTGAGTCCCCCTACGAGCAGTACTTC.

This clonotype was recorded many times. V and J are TRBV7-8 and TRBJ2-7; possibly TRBD1 for D (6 bases). V was clipped by 1 base and J by 5 bases, with 6 bases between them. The CDR3 runs to 12 residues. CDR1 is SGHVS and CDR2 is FQNEAQ in the germline V gene. The CDR3 DNA sequence: TGTGCCAGCAGCTTAGACAGGGACGAGCAGTACTTC. Translating gives CASSLDRDEQYF.

The rearrangement joins TRBV2 to TRBJ2-7, with D hard to call. CDR1 is SNHLY and CDR2 is FYNNEI in the germline V gene. The CDR3 consists of 10 residues. Trimming cost V 7 bases and J 5 bases, with 6 bases left between them. The CDR3: CASTLNEQYF. The CDR3 DNA sequence: TGTGCCAGCACCCTGAACGAGCAGTACTTC.

This clonotype has ten or more counts. The V gene is TRBV7-2, the J gene TRBJ2-3, with TRBD2 as a possible D gene (6 bases). V gave up 4 bases and J gave up 3 bases, with 14 bases separating them. This CDR3 has 15 residues. Germline loops: CDR1 SGHTA, CDR2 FQGNSA. CDR3 loop: CASSSWRDRTDTQYF. The CDR3 nucleotides are TGTGCCAGCAGCTCTTGGCGGGATAGGACAGATACGCAGTATTTT.

V and J are TRBV12-3 or TRBV12-4 and TRBJ2-1, with 7 bases lining up with TRBD2. V dropped 6 bases and J dropped 3; count of bases not matched to a gene: 2. The length of the CDR3 is 13 residues. CDR3 loop: CASRTSIYNEQFF. The CDR3 nucleotides are TGTGCCAGCAGGACTAGCATCTACAATGAGCAGTTCTTC.

This clonotype appeared a few times. This chain links TRBV6-1 with TRBJ1-1, with 8 bases fitting TRBD1. Germline V gene data show CDR1 as MNHNS and CDR2 as SASEGT. The CDR3 is 13 residues long. After removal of 4 bases from V and 9 bases from J, the junction contained 7 bases not matched to a gene. CDR3 loop: CASSGPQGGKAFF. CDR3 sequence (DNA): TGTGCCAGCAGTGGCCCACAGGGGGGAAAAGCTTTCTTT.

This sequence joins TRBV4-1 and TRBJ2-7; D ambiguous. The ends were cut back, 0 bases at V and 0 bases at J, with 6 bases in the middle. Germline V lookup: CDR1 MGHRA, CDR2 YSYEKL. The CDR3 totals 14 residues. The CDR3 bases are TGCGCCAGCAGCCAAGAATGGGTCTCCTACGAGCAGTACTTC. Amino acid sequence: CASSQEWVSYEQYF.

A remark on this clonotype: A much larger clone sits a single nucleotide away, making a read error possible. The chain joins TRBV7-6 to TRBJ2-7; D ambiguous. Germline V lookup: CDR1 SGHVS, CDR2 FNYEAQ. The CDR3 is 16 residues long. This CDR3 is CAGSLGEETPTYEQYF. The CDR3 nucleotides are TGTGCCGGCAGCTTAGGAGAAGAGACCCCAACCTACGAGCAGTACTTC.

The V call is TRBV7-8, the J call TRBJ2-7; 10 bases fit TRBD2. The germline V gene encodes CDR1 SGHVS and CDR2 FQNEAQ. J gave up 5 bases and V 3 bases, and 7 bases lay outside the gene matches. CDR3 size: 15 residues. This CDR3 reads CASSFSGRRSDEQYF. Here the CDR3 DNA reads TGTGCCAGCAGCTTTAGCGGGAGGAGGAGTGACGAGCAGTACTTC.